The 15 T cell receptor beta chains below come from one sample, sequenced in a study of blood T cell repertoires in COVID-19. Data came from immunoSEQ multiplex PCR; TCRdb stores just in-frame clones and leaves some out. The sample lists more than 55,000 clones, approximately 90% seen once, with roughly 18% in the top ten. Specimen: peripheral blood. These receptors were collected from a woman between 55 and 75 years old with COVID-19, enrolled during active disease.

V is TRBV20-1 and J is TRBJ2-7; 12 nucleotides agree with TRBD2. Trimming took 3 bases from V and 4 from J; bases not matched to a gene: 4. CDR1 is DFQATT and CDR2 is SNEGSKA in the germline V gene (reference sequence). This CDR3 is 14 amino acids long. The CDR3 spells CSASSLAGGYEQYF. The CDR3 DNA reads as TGCAGTGCTAGTAGCCTAGCGGGAGGGTACGAGCAGTACTTC.

In this sample, this clone turned up once. The gene calls are TRBV6-5 and TRBJ1-4; 9 bases align to TRBD1. Trimming took 0 bases from V and 8 from J; bases not matched to a gene: 4. Germline CDR1 MNHEY, CDR2 SVGAGI. The CDR3 loop spans 15 amino acids. In DNA form, the CDR3 reads TGTGCCAGCAGTTACTCACAGGGGGCGAGGGAAAAACTGTTTTTT. Its translation: CASSYSQGAREKLFF.

The V and J genes are TRBV5-6 and TRBJ2-1; 7 nucleotides match TRBD1. The CDR3 is 14 amino acids. CDR1 and CDR2 (germline): SGHDT, YYEEEE. Germline trimming cut 0 bases from V and 6 bases from J; bases unmatched to any gene: 3. The CDR3 region has the DNA TGTGCCAGCAGCTTGGATAACAGGGGCAATGAGCAGTTCTTC. It encodes CASSLDNRGNEQFF. The whole variable domain, filled in from reference TRBV5-6 and TRBJ2-1, reads DAGVTQSPTHLIKTRGQQVTLRCSPKSGHDTVSWYQQALGQGPQFIFQYYEEEERQRGNFPDRFSGHQFPNYSSELNVNALLLGDSALYLCASSLDNRGNEQFFGPGTRLTVL.

The rearrangement joins TRBV30 to TRBJ1-5; possibly TRBD1 for D (5 bases). Per germline, CDR1 GTSNPN and CDR2 SVGIG (reference sequence). This CDR3 region has 16 residues. Deletions cut 0 bases from V and 2 bases from J, with 14 bases between. The CDR3 DNA reads as TGTGCCTGGAGTGTACGAAGGGGCGCGGGCAATCAGCCCCAGCATTTT. Protein: CAWSVRRGAGNQPQHF.

V is TRBV4-2 and J is TRBJ2-2, with TRBD2 matching over 9 bases. Germline V gives CDR1 LGHNA, CDR2 YNFKEQ. This CDR3 contains 15 residues. Trimming took 4 bases from V and 2 from J; bases not matched to a gene: 2. The CDR3 DNA reads TGTGCCAGCAGCCTTAGCGGGAGAAACACCGGGGAGCTGTTTTTT. It is translated as CASSLSGRNTGELFF.

The genes are TRBV10-3 and TRBJ2-3; TRBD2 agrees at 7 bases. The CDR3 extends over 13 amino acids. V was clipped by 7 bases and J by 4 bases; unmatched bases: 5. Germline CDR1 is ENHRY and CDR2 is SYGVKD. This CDR3 reads CAITGGSADTQYF. The CDR3 bases are TGTGCCATCACTGGCGGGAGCGCAGATACGCAGTATTTT.

As DNA, the CDR3 is TGTGCCAGCTCACCAGCCGCGGGACAGGGGAATTCACCCCTCCACTTT. Translated: CASSPAAGQGNSPLHF. V is TRBV18 and J is TRBJ1-6; 10 nucleotides align to TRBD1. J was trimmed by 7 bases and V by 2 bases; bases with no gene match: 5. CDR1 and CDR2 (germline): KGHSH, LQKENI. The CDR3 has 16 amino acids.

This clone was detected a few times. The rearrangement joins TRBV7-2 to TRBJ2-5; 7 bases align to TRBD2. Per germline, CDR1 SGHTA and CDR2 FQGNSA. V was clipped by 3 bases and J by 3 bases; unmatched bases: 13. The CDR3 has 17 amino acids. The CDR3 loop is CASSFPRGGRREETQYF. The CDR3 DNA follows: TGTGCCAGCAGCTTCCCTAGGGGCGGGAGACGGGAAGAGACCCAGTACTTC.

The chain is built from TRBV6-2 or TRBV6-3 and TRBJ2-5; TRBD2 agrees at 9 bases. With V trimmed by 5 bases and J by 5 bases, 15 bases remained unmatched. Germline CDR1 and CDR2: MNHEY and SVGEGT. The length of the CDR3 is 17 residues. CDR3 protein: CASSPGVAGVFWETQYF. CDR3 in DNA: TGTGCCAGCAGTCCCGGGGTAGCGGGAGTATTTTGGGAGACCCAGTACTTC.

The table lists this clone with a few counts. The chain carries TRBV9 and TRBJ1-1, with TRBD1 matching over 9 bases. Germline lookup yields CDR1 SGDLS and CDR2 YYNGEE. V gave up 3 bases and J gave up 1 base; unmatched junction bases: 4. The length of the CDR3 is 15 residues. The CDR3 here is CASSGPGQGNTEAFF. CDR3 bases: TGTGCCAGCAGCGGACCGGGACAGGGGAACACTGAAGCTTTCTTT.

The chain recombines TRBV5-6 with TRBJ1-2, with D maybe TRBD1 (6 bases). The germline V and J ends were trimmed by 4 bases and 1 base, with 14 bases remaining between them. The CDR3 extends over 15 amino acids. Germline V CDR1 and CDR2: SGHDT, YYEEEE. The CDR3 here is CASSRTGTINYGYTF. CDR3 DNA: TGTGCCAGCAGCAGGACCGGGACAATTAACTATGGCTACACCTTC.

This chain links TRBV7-8 with TRBJ2-7, with D perhaps TRBD2 (6 bases). Looked up from germline, CDR1 is SGHVS and CDR2 is FQNEAQ. This CDR3 spans 14 amino acids. V lost 1 base and J lost 2, with 9 bases in between. CDR3 sequence (DNA): TGTGCCAGCAGCTTAGGGGACTCCACCTACGAGCAGTACTTC. The encoded protein is CASSLGDSTYEQYF. The whole variable domain, remainder taken from reference TRBV7-8 and TRBJ2-7, is GAGVSQSPRYKVAKRGQDVALRCDPISGHVSLFWYQQALGQGPEFLTYFQNEAQLDKSGLPSDRFFAERPEGSVSTLKIQRTQQEDSAVYLCASSLGDSTYEQYFGPGTRLTVT.

The genes are TRBV7-3 and TRBJ2-7, with TRBD2 identical over 9 bases. The CDR3 length is 13 residues. After removal of 5 bases from V and 2 bases from J, the junction contained 1 base not matched to a gene. CDR1 is SGHTA, CDR2 FQGTGA, per germline. CDR3 residues: CASSAGGPYEQYF. For the CDR3, the DNA is TGTGCCAGCAGCGCGGGAGGGCCCTACGAGCAGTACTTC.

The chain couples TRBV19 to TRBJ1-5; D unclear. Germline-derived CDR1 and CDR2 are LNHDA and SQIVND (reference sequence). The V gene lost 6 bases and the J gene lost 2 bases, with 8 bases spanning the gap. This CDR3 spans 13 amino acids. The CDR3 here is CASRGSGNQPQHF. CDR3 DNA sequence: TGTGCCAGTAGAGGGAGTGGCAATCAGCCCCAGCATTTT.

This clone was picked up one time. The gene calls are TRBV24-1 and TRBJ1-5, with D unresolved. Germline V gives CDR1 KGHDR, CDR2 SFDVKD. The V gene lost 3 bases and the J gene lost 0 bases, with 8 bases spanning the gap. The CDR3 has 15 amino acids. CDR3 residues: CATSDPTPSNQPQHF. In DNA form, the CDR3 reads TGTGCCACCAGTGATCCGACACCTAGCAATCAGCCCCAGCATTTT.